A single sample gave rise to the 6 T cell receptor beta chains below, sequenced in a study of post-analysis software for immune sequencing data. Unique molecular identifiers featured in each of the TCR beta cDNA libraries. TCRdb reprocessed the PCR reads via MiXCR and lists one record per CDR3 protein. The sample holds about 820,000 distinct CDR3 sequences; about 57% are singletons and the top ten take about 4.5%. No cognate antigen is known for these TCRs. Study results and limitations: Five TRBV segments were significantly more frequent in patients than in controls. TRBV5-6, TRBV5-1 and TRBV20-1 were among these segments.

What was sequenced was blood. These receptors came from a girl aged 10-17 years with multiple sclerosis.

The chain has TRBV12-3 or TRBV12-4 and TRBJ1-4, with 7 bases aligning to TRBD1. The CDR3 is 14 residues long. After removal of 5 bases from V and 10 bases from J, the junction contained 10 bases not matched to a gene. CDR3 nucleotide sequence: TGTGCCAGCAGTACAGCCCGAGGGGGCGGAAAACTGTTTTTT. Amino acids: CASSTARGGGKLFF.

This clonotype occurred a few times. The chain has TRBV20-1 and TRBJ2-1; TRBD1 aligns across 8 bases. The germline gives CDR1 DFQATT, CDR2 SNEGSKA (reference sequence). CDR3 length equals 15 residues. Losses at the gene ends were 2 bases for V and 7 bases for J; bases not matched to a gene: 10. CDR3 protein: CSARPDRDQWNEQFF. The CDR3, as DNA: TGCAGTGCTAGACCGGACAGGGACCAGTGGAATGAGCAGTTCTTC.

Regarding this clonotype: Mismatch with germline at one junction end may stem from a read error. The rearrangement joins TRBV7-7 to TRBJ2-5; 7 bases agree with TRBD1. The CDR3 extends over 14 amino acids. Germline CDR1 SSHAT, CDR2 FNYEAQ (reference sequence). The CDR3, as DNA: TGTGCCAACAGCCTAGGGACAGCCCAAGAGACCCAGTACTTC. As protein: CANSLGTAQETQYF.

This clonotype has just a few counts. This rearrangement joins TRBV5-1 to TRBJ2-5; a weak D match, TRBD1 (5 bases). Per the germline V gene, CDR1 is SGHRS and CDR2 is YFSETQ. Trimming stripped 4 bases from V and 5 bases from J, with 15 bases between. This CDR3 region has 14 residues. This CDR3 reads CASSPAGSGETQYF. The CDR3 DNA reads TGCGCCAGCAGCCCAGCCGGGTCAGGGGAGACCCAGTACTTC.

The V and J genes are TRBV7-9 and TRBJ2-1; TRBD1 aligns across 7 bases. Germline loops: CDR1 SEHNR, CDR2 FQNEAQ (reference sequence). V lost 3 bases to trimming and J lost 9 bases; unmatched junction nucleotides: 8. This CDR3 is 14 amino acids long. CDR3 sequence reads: CASSLVEGASEQFF. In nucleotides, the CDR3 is TGTGCCAGCAGCTTGGTAGAGGGGGCGAGTGAGCAGTTCTTC.

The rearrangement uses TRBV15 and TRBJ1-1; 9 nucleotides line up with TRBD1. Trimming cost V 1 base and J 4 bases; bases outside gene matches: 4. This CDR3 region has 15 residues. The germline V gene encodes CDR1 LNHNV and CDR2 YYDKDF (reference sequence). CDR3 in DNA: TGTGCCACCAGCAGAGTTACAGGGGGCGGCACTGAAGCTTTCTTT. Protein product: CATSRVTGGGTEAFF.